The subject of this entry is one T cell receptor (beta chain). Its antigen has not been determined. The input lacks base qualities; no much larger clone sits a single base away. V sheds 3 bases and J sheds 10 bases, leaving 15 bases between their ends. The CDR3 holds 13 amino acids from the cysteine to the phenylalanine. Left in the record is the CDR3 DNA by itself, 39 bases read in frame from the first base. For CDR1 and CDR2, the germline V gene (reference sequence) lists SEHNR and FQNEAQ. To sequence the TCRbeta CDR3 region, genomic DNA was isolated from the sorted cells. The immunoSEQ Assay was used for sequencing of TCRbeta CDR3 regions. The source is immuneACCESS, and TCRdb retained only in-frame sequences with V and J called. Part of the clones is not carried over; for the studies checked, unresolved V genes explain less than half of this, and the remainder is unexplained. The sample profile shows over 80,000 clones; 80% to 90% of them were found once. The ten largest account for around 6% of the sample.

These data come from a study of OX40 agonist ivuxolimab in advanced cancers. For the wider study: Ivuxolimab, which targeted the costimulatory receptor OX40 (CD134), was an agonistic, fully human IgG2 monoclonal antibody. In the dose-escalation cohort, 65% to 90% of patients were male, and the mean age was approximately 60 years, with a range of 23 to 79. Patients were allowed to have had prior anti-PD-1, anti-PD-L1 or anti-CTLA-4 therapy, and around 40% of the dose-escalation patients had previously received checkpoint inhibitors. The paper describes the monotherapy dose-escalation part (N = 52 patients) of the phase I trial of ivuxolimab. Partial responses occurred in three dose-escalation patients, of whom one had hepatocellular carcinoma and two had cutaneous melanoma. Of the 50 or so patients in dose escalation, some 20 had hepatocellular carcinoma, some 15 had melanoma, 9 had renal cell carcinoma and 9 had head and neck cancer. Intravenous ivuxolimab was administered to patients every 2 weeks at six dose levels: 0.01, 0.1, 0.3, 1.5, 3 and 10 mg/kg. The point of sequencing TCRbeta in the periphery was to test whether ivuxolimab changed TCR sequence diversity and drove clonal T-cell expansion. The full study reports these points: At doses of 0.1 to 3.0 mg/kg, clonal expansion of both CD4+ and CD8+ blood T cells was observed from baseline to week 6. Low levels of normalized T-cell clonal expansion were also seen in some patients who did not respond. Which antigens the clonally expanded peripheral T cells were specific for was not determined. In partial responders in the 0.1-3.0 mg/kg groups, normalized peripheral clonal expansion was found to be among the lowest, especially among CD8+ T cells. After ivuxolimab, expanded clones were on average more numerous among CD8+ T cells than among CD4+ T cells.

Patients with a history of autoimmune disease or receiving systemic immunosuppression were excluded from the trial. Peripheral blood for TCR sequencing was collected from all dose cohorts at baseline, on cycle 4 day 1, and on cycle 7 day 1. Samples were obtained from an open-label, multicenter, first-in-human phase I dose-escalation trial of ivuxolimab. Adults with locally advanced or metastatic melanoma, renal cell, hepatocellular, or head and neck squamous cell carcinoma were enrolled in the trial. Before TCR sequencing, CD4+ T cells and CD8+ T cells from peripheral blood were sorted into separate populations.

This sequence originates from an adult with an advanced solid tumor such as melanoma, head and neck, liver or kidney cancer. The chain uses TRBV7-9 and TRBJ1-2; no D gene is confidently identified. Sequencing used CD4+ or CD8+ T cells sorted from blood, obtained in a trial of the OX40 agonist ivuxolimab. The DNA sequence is TGTGCCAGCAGCTTGGAGGCATTGCGGTCCTACACCTTC. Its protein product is CASSLEALRSYTF.